A single sample gave rise to the 5 T cell receptor beta chains below, sequenced in a study of blood T cell repertoires in COVID-19. The repertoire was sequenced with immunoSEQ multiplex PCR; TCRdb's copy has only in-frame clones and lacks some. In the table there are a few hundred thousand clones, approximately 84% of which are singletons. Source material: PBMCs or T cells enriched from blood (not recorded which). Receptor source: a woman in her forties or fifties who had been exposed to COVID-19.

J is TRBJ2-7 and V is TRBV3-1 (or the pseudogene TRBV3-2), with TRBD1 matching 8 bases. The CDR3 runs 14 residues. Unmatched junction bases numbered 6, after V lost 4 bases and J lost 4 bases. The V gene's germline CDR1 is LGHDT and CDR2 YNNKEL (reference sequence). CDR3 protein: CASSLDRGGYEQYF. The DNA of the CDR3 is TGTGCCAGCAGCCTCGACAGGGGTGGTTACGAGCAGTACTTC.

This chain joins TRBV5-1 and TRBJ1-1, with 7 bases fitting TRBD1. This CDR3 comprises 15 residues. V lost 0 bases and J lost 3; bases outside the gene matches: 5. The germline CDR1 and CDR2 sequences are SGHRS and YFSETQ. The CDR3 DNA follows: TGCGCCAGCAGCTTGGTGACAGGGTTGGACACTGAAGCTTTCTTT. Its protein product is CASSLVTGLDTEAFF.

This chain uses TRBV10-3 with TRBJ1-1; D is undetermined. CDR3 size: 14 residues. Trimming took 5 bases from V and 1 from J, leaving 11 bases between them. CDR1 and CDR2 (germline): ENHRY, SYGVKD. The DNA for the CDR3 is TGTGCCATCAGTTCCTGGAGCACGAACACTGAAGCTTTCTTT. It codes for CAISSWSTNTEAFF.

This clone occurred once. The chain joins TRBV6-2 or TRBV6-3 to TRBJ2-1; 9 bases are shared with TRBD2. The CDR3 loop spans 14 amino acids. Trimming cost V 5 bases and J 7 bases; bases outside gene matches: 6. The germline V gene has CDR1 MNHEY and CDR2 SVGEGT. Here the CDR3 reads CASSLSGGRNEQFF. The CDR3 nucleotides read TGTGCCAGCAGTCTTAGCGGGGGTAGGAATGAGCAGTTCTTC.

V gene TRBV7-9 combines with J gene TRBJ2-3; D ambiguous. V gave up 3 bases and J gave up 2 bases, with 12 bases separating them. The CDR3 contains 15 residues. Germline V gives CDR1 SEHNR, CDR2 FQNEAQ (reference sequence). CDR3: CASSFLVEITDTQYF. The CDR3 nucleotides are TGTGCCAGCAGCTTTCTCGTAGAAATCACAGATACGCAGTATTTT.